These 28 T cell receptor beta chains were sequenced from one sample in a study of OX40 agonist ivuxolimab in advanced cancers. Libraries were prepared by immunoSEQ multiplex PCR; TCRdb keeps only in-frame clonotypes and omits some of them. The profile shows about 62,000 clones, about four fifths of them singletons. The material was CD4+ or CD8+ T cells sorted from blood, obtained in a trial of the OX40 agonist ivuxolimab. The receptors stem from an adult with an advanced solid tumor such as melanoma, head and neck, liver or kidney cancer.

This clone was counted only a few times. This sequence joins TRBV13 and TRBJ2-5; D is unclear. Per the germline V gene, CDR1 is PRHDT and CDR2 is FYEKMQ (reference sequence). The germline V and J ends were trimmed by 5 bases and 3 bases, with 10 bases remaining between them. The CDR3 covers 13 residues. Here the CDR3 reads CASSAADKETQYF. The CDR3 DNA reads as TGTGCCAGCAGCGCCGCAGATAAAGAGACCCAGTACTTC. The variable domain in full, with the rest retrieved from reference TRBV13 and TRBJ2-5, is AAGVIQSPRHLIKEKRETATLKCYPIPRHDTVYWYQQGPGQDPQFLISFYEKMQSDKGSIPDRFSAQQFSDYHSELNMSSLELGDSALYFCASSAADKETQYFGPGTRLLVL.

V usage is TRBV29-1 and J usage is TRBJ2-7; D is uncertain. This CDR3 contains 13 residues. The V gene's germline CDR1 is SQVTM and CDR2 ANQGSEA. The V gene lost 4 bases and the J gene lost 0 bases, with 10 bases spanning the gap. CDR3 bases: TGCAGCGTTGTTGCTGGGGACTCCTACGAGCAGTACTTC. This translates into CSVVAGDSYEQYF.

This chain links TRBV27 with TRBJ2-3, with D maybe TRBD1 (6 bases). Looked up from germline, CDR1 is MNHEY and CDR2 is SMNVEV (reference sequence). The CDR3 has 15 residues. V shed 2 bases and J shed 2 bases, with 11 bases lying between them. DNA of the CDR3: TGTGCCAGCAGTTTAAAGGGGGTGCCCACAGATACGCAGTATTTT. Residues: CASSLKGVPTDTQYF.

This clone appeared a few times. V is TRBV5-1 and J is TRBJ2-7; perhaps TRBD2 as D (6 bases). The CDR3 covers 13 residues. Germline V CDR1 and CDR2: SGHRS, YFSETQ. The germline V and J ends were trimmed by 3 bases and 3 bases, with 10 bases remaining between them. The CDR3 bases are TGCGCCAGCAGCTCGGGACTCAACTACGAGCAGTACTTC. As protein: CASSSGLNYEQYF. Full variable domain (missing parts from reference TRBV5-1 and TRBJ2-7): KAGVTQTPRYLIKTRGQQVTLSCSPISGHRSVSWYQQTPGQGLQFLFEYFSETQRNKGNFPGRFSGRQFSNSRSEMNVSTLELGDSALYLCASSSGLNYEQYFGPGTRLTVT.

The chain couples TRBV18 to TRBJ1-6, with D unresolved. Germline-derived CDR1 and CDR2 are KGHSH and LQKENI. This CDR3 spans 13 amino acids. Trimming removed 2 bases from V and 9 bases from J, with 8 bases in between. CDR3 DNA sequence: TGTGCCAGCTCACCATCTGGGGTTTCACCCCTCCACTTT. It is translated as CASSPSGVSPLHF.

The table lists this clone with a few counts. The chain has TRBV6-1 and TRBJ2-1, with 9 bases fitting TRBD2. The ends lost 1 base at V and 1 base at J; junction bases unmatched: 2. The CDR3 loop spans 16 amino acids. Per the germline V gene, CDR1 is MNHNS and CDR2 is SASEGT. As DNA, the CDR3 is TGTGCCAGCAGTGAAGGGGCGGGAGGGTCCTACAATGAGCAGTTCTTC. This encodes CASSEGAGGSYNEQFF.

The chain couples TRBV6-6 to TRBJ1-5; no reliable D call. The length of the CDR3 is 15 residues. Germline assignment: CDR1 MNHNY and CDR2 SVGAGI (reference sequence). V lost 5 bases, J lost 5 bases, and 16 bases lay in between. The CDR3 DNA follows: TGTGCCAGCAGTCCTATGGGGAACGGCGATCAGCCCCAGCATTTT. Its protein product is CASSPMGNGDQPQHF.

The chain uses TRBV5-1 and TRBJ1-1; D is possibly TRBD1 (5 bases). CDR1 and CDR2 from the germline V gene are SGHRS and YFSETQ. There are 12 residues in the CDR3. V lost 3 bases to trimming and J lost 6 bases, with 9 bases between them. The CDR3 DNA is TGCGCCAGCAGCTCTCAGGGATCTGAAGCTTTCTTT. It specifies CASSSQGSEAFF.

The gene calls are TRBV7-3 and TRBJ1-5, with unresolved D. Germline V gives CDR1 SGHTA, CDR2 FQGTGA. The CDR3 is made up of 13 amino acids. The V gene lost 5 bases and the J gene lost 7 bases, with 12 bases spanning the gap. The CDR3 protein is CASSTNILQPQHF. The CDR3 DNA sequence: TGTGCCAGCAGCACGAATATTTTGCAGCCCCAGCATTTT.

This clone has only a few counts. V gene TRBV5-4 combines with J gene TRBJ2-6; weak D call: TRBD2 (7 bases). CDR1 is SGHNT and CDR2 is YYREEE in the germline V gene (reference sequence). The CDR3 loop spans 17 amino acids. Trimming took off 0 bases at V and 0 bases at J, with 10 bases between the two ends. The CDR3 nucleotides are TGTGCCAGCAGCTTGGAAGGGGGGGGCTCTGGGGCCAACGTCCTGACTTTC. It translates to CASSLEGGGSGANVLTF.

The chain combines TRBV6-5 with TRBJ2-7; possibly TRBD1 for D (6 bases). Deletions cut 4 bases from V and 2 bases from J, with 12 bases between. Per germline, CDR1 MNHEY and CDR2 SVGAGI. The CDR3 covers 14 residues. The CDR3 DNA sequence: TGTGCCAGCAGTTCCCAGGGGTACGCCTACGAGCAGTACTTC. Translating gives CASSSQGYAYEQYF.

The chain has TRBV9 and TRBJ2-1; TRBD2 aligns across 12 bases. Unmatched junction bases numbered 3, after V lost 1 base and J lost 7 bases. CDR1 SGDLS and CDR2 YYNGEE come from the germline V gene. This CDR3 region has 15 residues. In DNA, the CDR3 is TGTGCCAGCAGCGTAAGCGGACTAGCGGGAAATGAGCAGTTCTTC. This gives the protein CASSVSGLAGNEQFF.

V usage is TRBV6-1 and J usage is TRBJ2-5; D is unresolved. The germline V gene has CDR1 MNHNS and CDR2 SASEGT. This CDR3 region has 14 residues. Trimming left V 0 bases short and J 5 bases short, with 10 bases between. In nucleotides, the CDR3 is TGTGCCAGCAGTGAAGCGCTTCAACTTGAGACCCAGTACTTC. It is translated as CASSEALQLETQYF.

V is TRBV5-1 and J is TRBJ2-1; possible D gene TRBD2, 6 bases. Germline V CDR1 and CDR2: SGHRS, YFSETQ. The CDR3 covers 17 residues. Trimming pared 2 bases from V and 3 bases from J, leaving 18 bases between. CDR3 in DNA: TGCGCCAGCAGCTTAAACCGTAGCGGACTCAACTACAATGAGCAGTTCTTC. Its translation is CASSLNRSGLNYNEQFF.

This clone was seen just once. The sample has other DNA sequences that encode this CDR3 too. The V and J genes are TRBV28 and TRBJ1-2, with no clear D. Trimming took 5 bases from V and 8 from J, leaving 12 bases between them. This CDR3 has 12 amino acids. Germline V gives CDR1 MDHEN, CDR2 SYDVKM. The CDR3 DNA follows: TGTGCCAGCAGTGCGTCCCTCGCCGGCTACACCTTC. Its translation is CASSASLAGYTF.

This chain joins TRBV2 and TRBJ2-3, with no clear D. The CDR3 is 15 residues long. Germline lookup yields CDR1 SNHLY and CDR2 FYNNEI. V lost 1 base to trimming and J lost 1 base, with 9 bases between them. CDR3 bases: TGTGCCAGCAGTGAAGAAATTGGGGGCACAGATACGCAGTATTTT. As protein: CASSEEIGGTDTQYF.

The CDR3 region has the DNA TGTGCCAGCTCACCGAATAATGAAAAACTGTTTTTT. Translating it yields CASSPNNEKLFF. The chain links TRBV18 to TRBJ1-4; D unresolved. CDR3 length: 12 amino acids. V lost 3 bases and J 4 bases, leaving 3 bases between the germline ends. Per germline, CDR1 KGHSH and CDR2 LQKENI.

The gene calls are TRBV4-3 and TRBJ2-1, with D possibly matching TRBD2 (6 bases). V shed 0 bases and J shed 2 bases, with 11 bases lying between them. Germline lookup yields CDR1 LGHNA and CDR2 YSLEER. The CDR3 extends over 16 amino acids. CDR3 coding DNA: TGCGCCAGCAGCCAAGATTGGGCGGGAACCTACAATGAGCAGTTCTTC. It specifies CASSQDWAGTYNEQFF.

CDR3 residues: CASSVVSASNRNEQFF. DNA for the CDR3: TGTGCCAGCAGCGTAGTCAGCGCCAGCAACAGGAATGAGCAGTTCTTC. The chain recombines TRBV9 with TRBJ2-1, with D maybe TRBD1 (5 bases). Trimming took off 0 bases at V and 7 bases at J, with 17 bases between the two ends. Germline V gene sequence: CDR1 SGDLS, CDR2 YYNGEE. The CDR3 consists of 16 residues.

The table lists this clone with a few counts. CDR3 sequence (DNA): TGTGCCAGCAGTGCATTGGACAGAGCCTACGAGCAGTACTTC. It encodes CASSALDRAYEQYF. The V and J genes are TRBV2 and TRBJ2-7, with D possibly matching TRBD1 (6 bases). The CDR3 contains 14 residues. Trimming took off 4 bases at V and 2 bases at J, with 12 bases between the two ends. Germline V gene sequence: CDR1 SNHLY, CDR2 FYNNEI.

The genes are TRBV6-1 and TRBJ2-1; tentative D call: TRBD1 (5 bases). Trimming left V 1 base short and J 4 bases short, with 14 bases between. This CDR3 spans 16 amino acids. CDR1 and CDR2 (germline): MNHNS, SASEGT. CDR3 nucleotides: TGTGCCAGCAGTGAAGTGGTAGGGGCCTTTTACAATGAGCAGTTCTTC. Translated: CASSEVVGAFYNEQFF.

CDR3 residues: CAISESQPVNTEAFF. CDR3 bases: TGTGCCATCAGTGAGTCTCAACCGGTGAACACTGAAGCTTTCTTT. This sequence joins TRBV10-3 and TRBJ1-1, with D uncertain. There are 15 residues in the CDR3. Germline V lookup: CDR1 ENHRY, CDR2 SYGVKD. V was shortened by 0 bases and J by 0 bases, with 8 bases between the two germline ends.

The V call is TRBV27, the J call TRBJ2-7; maybe TRBD2 (6 bases). The CDR3 extends over 13 amino acids. Germline loops: CDR1 MNHEY, CDR2 SMNVEV (reference sequence). V was cut by 4 bases and J by 2 bases, with 9 bases left in between. This CDR3 is CASSWDLPYEQYF. As DNA, the CDR3 is TGTGCCAGCAGTTGGGACTTACCCTACGAGCAGTACTTC.

The chain is built from TRBV7-8 and TRBJ1-1; no reliable D call. V was shortened by 3 bases and J by 0 bases, with 8 bases between the two germline ends. This CDR3 is 14 amino acids long. CDR1 is SGHVS and CDR2 is FQNEAQ in the germline V gene. The CDR3 region is CASSLSIMNTEAFF. The CDR3 nucleotides are TGTGCCAGCAGCTTGAGCATTATGAACACTGAAGCTTTCTTT.

In this sample, this clone turned up a few times. This chain joins TRBV28 and TRBJ1-1; TRBD1 aligns across 7 bases. The CDR3 contains 13 residues. CDR1 and CDR2 from the germline V gene are MDHEN and SYDVKM. With 4 bases clipped from V and 6 bases from J, the junction kept 5 bases outside the gene matches. The CDR3 reads CASSYGTAAEAFF. The CDR3 DNA reads as TGTGCCAGCAGTTACGGGACAGCGGCTGAAGCTTTCTTT.

The V gene is TRBV19, the J gene TRBJ2-2; 10 bases line up with TRBD2. Germline CDR1 LNHDA, CDR2 SQIVND (reference sequence). V lost 4 bases, J lost 4 bases, and 6 bases stayed unmatched. CDR3 length equals 16 residues. CDR3 sequence: CASSTLAGGLTGELFF. As DNA, the CDR3 is TGTGCCAGTAGTACCTTAGCGGGAGGACTCACCGGGGAGCTGTTTTTT.

This chain links TRBV2 with TRBJ2-5; TRBD2 aligns across 14 bases. V trimming: 3 bases; J trimming: 5 bases; junction bases outside the gene matches: 17. The CDR3 sequence is 20 residues long. Germline CDR1 and CDR2: SNHLY and FYNNEI. The DNA of the CDR3 is TGTGCCAGCAGTGAGCCCCGACTAGCGGGAGGGCCCGGGGTTCGGGAGACCCAGTACTTC. It yields the protein CASSEPRLAGGPGVRETQYF.

This clone showed up just once. This sequence joins TRBV12-5 and TRBJ2-1, with 7 bases matching TRBD1. The ends lost 6 bases at V and 5 bases at J; junction bases unmatched: 10. CDR1 and CDR2 (germline): LGHNT, FRNRAP. The CDR3 contains 15 residues. In nucleotides, the CDR3 is TGTGCTAGTGGCGACGACAGGGTAAAGGACAATGAGCAGTTCTTC. As protein: CASGDDRVKDNEQFF.